Sequencing of this TCR beta chain was carried out in a study of blood T cells in healthy people across ages. The table lists this clonotype with a few counts. Primers used in a second PCR of roughly 6 to 11 cycles were a sample-barcoded 5' primer and a J-beta primer mix. TCRdb fed the 5' RACE reads into MiXCR, producing one record per CDR3 protein. The table shows over 950,000 distinct CDR3 sequences, with roughly half occurring only once. This TCR was sampled from a woman aged 55-75 years in good health. Sequencing was done on a sample of blood.

CDR3 nucleotide sequence: TGCGCCAGCAGCTTGGCGTTTTGGGGCGGCTATGGCTACACCTTC. As protein: CASSLAFWGGYGYTF. The chain employs TRBV5-1 and TRBJ1-2; D is possibly TRBD1 (5 bases). The CDR3 loop spans 15 amino acids. The germline V and J ends were trimmed by 0 bases and 4 bases, with 13 bases remaining between them. Germline CDR1 SGHRS, CDR2 YFSETQ.